These 2 T cell receptor beta chains originate from one sample sequenced in a study of cytomegalovirus exposure and HLA in healthy donors. It was with 60 Vbeta and 13 Jbeta primers that the PCR ran. The repertoire was sequenced with immunoSEQ multiplex PCR; TCRdb's copy has only in-frame clones and lacks some. This sample has approximately 140,000 clones, with about 75% found just once. The sequencing sample was made of PBMCs. The receptors shown here come from a man between 18 and 29 years old in good health and CMV-seronegative.

The chain couples TRBV7-9 to TRBJ2-1; tentative D call: TRBD1 (5 bases). The CDR3 has 14 residues. Trimming removed 1 base from V and 7 bases from J, with 11 bases in between. CDR1 and CDR2 (germline): SEHNR, FQNEAQ (reference sequence). In DNA form, the CDR3 reads TGTGCCAGCAGCTTAGTCGTAGGGGATAATGAGCAGTTCTTC. Its protein product is CASSLVVGDNEQFF.

The rearrangement joins TRBV7-9 to TRBJ2-1; perhaps TRBD2 as D (6 bases). Germline CDR1 reads SEHNR; CDR2 reads FQNEAQ (reference sequence). Deletions cut 3 bases from V and 2 bases from J, with 11 bases between. The CDR3 contains 15 residues. The CDR3 coding sequence is TGTGCCAGCAGCTTCACTAGCATCCCCTACAATGAGCAGTTCTTC. It translates to CASSFTSIPYNEQFF.